The 21 T cell receptor beta chains below were found in one sample sequenced in a study of T cell repertoires in cytomegalovirus infection. TCRdb independently ran MiXCR on the reads; one entry per CDR3 protein. Here the sample spans about 570,000 distinct CDR3 sequences, almost 40% being singletons. No antigen is known for these receptors. The specimen comprised cultured PBMCs, sampled from culture after CMV antigen stimulation. The receptors were sampled from a human donor in good health (CMV status not recorded). Some clones in this sample may be carry-over from other donors' samples.

The chain couples TRBV13 to TRBJ1-1; a weak D match, TRBD1 (6 bases). The CDR3 length is 13 residues. Germline-derived CDR1 and CDR2 are PRHDT and FYEKMQ (reference sequence). Trimming took off 4 bases at V and 11 bases at J, with 17 bases between the two ends. The DNA for the CDR3 is TGTGCCAGCAGCTCCCCCCTGGGCCAGGGGGCTTTCTTT. Its protein product is CASSSPLGQGAFF.

This clonotype showed up many times. V gene TRBV7-2 combines with J gene TRBJ1-1, with 8 bases lining up with TRBD1. This CDR3 comprises 14 residues. Germline lookup yields CDR1 SGHTA and CDR2 FQGNSA. J was trimmed by 7 bases and V by 5 bases; bases with no gene match: 9. The CDR3 sequence is CASSQAGGAFEAFF. The CDR3 DNA reads as TGTGCCAGCAGCCAGGCAGGGGGCGCTTTTGAAGCTTTCTTT.

V and J are TRBV25-1 and TRBJ1-6; D is perhaps TRBD1 (6 bases). Germline CDR1 and CDR2: MGHDK and SYGVNS. The germline V and J ends were trimmed by 6 bases and 12 bases, with 21 bases remaining between them. CDR3 length: 15 residues. The DNA for the CDR3 is TGTGCCAGCAGCCGACAGGTTTGGGTAGACGGACCCCTCCACTTT. Translating gives CASSRQVWVDGPLHF.

The chain uses TRBV2 and TRBJ2-2; possible D gene TRBD2, 6 bases. V gave up 3 bases and J gave up 8 bases, with 10 bases separating them. Germline assignment: CDR1 SNHLY and CDR2 FYNNEI. This CDR3 region has 13 residues. CDR3 loop: CASSDTGRGELFF. CDR3 nucleotide sequence: TGTGCCAGCAGTGATACTGGGAGGGGGGAGCTGTTTTTT.

This clonotype occurred a few times. This rearrangement joins TRBV27 to TRBJ2-1; D is perhaps TRBD1 (5 bases). This CDR3 is built from 17 residues. Germline V gives CDR1 MNHEY, CDR2 SMNVEV (reference sequence). V was trimmed by 4 bases and J by 1 base, leaving 17 bases between them. This chain's CDR3 is CASSSLRLRTSYNEQFF. DNA for the CDR3: TGTGCCAGCAGTTCCCTCAGATTAAGGACATCCTACAATGAGCAGTTCTTC.

The chain employs TRBV6-5 and TRBJ1-4; TRBD1 aligns across 8 bases. Germline V gene sequence: CDR1 MNHEY, CDR2 SVGAGI. V lost 5 bases and J lost 8; bases outside the gene matches: 4. CDR3 length: 13 amino acids. The CDR3 DNA follows: TGTGCCAGCAGTGCCGACAGGGGCGAAAAACTGTTTTTT. Translated, it gives CASSADRGEKLFF.

This clonotype showed up just a few times. The rearrangement joins TRBV7-8 to TRBJ1-5, with TRBD1 matching over 7 bases. This CDR3 contains 18 residues. Germline CDR1 and CDR2: SGHVS and FQNEAQ. Germline trimming cut 3 bases from V and 1 base from J; bases unmatched to any gene: 12. This chain's CDR3 is CASSLVGQTSGSNQPQHF. The CDR3 DNA is TGTGCCAGCAGCTTGGTGGGACAGACATCAGGGAGCAATCAGCCCCAGCATTTT.

The CDR3 region is CASSHYSGSSYNEQFF. The CDR3 region has the DNA TGTGCCAGCAGTCACTATAGCGGGAGCTCCTACAATGAGCAGTTCTTC. V gene TRBV12-3 or TRBV12-4 combines with J gene TRBJ2-1, with 9 positions matching TRBD2. Unmatched junction bases numbered 5, after V lost 5 bases and J lost 0 bases. The CDR3 totals 16 residues.

CDR3 protein: CASSLGPPADEQFF. The CDR3, as DNA: TGTGCCAGCAGTTTAGGTCCCCCCGCGGATGAGCAGTTCTTC. This sequence joins TRBV27 and TRBJ2-1; D is undetermined. The CDR3 is made up of 14 amino acids. The V end was cut by 2 bases, the J end by 8 bases, with 13 bases between. Germline CDR1 MNHEY, CDR2 SMNVEV (reference sequence).

The gene calls are TRBV12-3 or TRBV12-4 and TRBJ2-5; 14 nucleotides agree with TRBD2. Losses at the gene ends were 9 bases for V and 8 bases for J; bases not matched to a gene: 8. CDR3 size: 14 residues. CDR3 sequence reads: CASLTSGGAKTQYF. CDR3 DNA: TGTGCCAGTTTGACTAGCGGGGGGGCCAAAACCCAGTACTTC.

There are a few counts of this clonotype. This chain links TRBV2 with TRBJ2-5; the D is unclear. V was trimmed by 6 bases and J by 1 base, leaving 9 bases between them. Germline CDR1 SNHLY, CDR2 FYNNEI. The CDR3 contains 13 residues. CDR3 nucleotides: TGTGCCAGCAGCTACTACGCCCAAGAGACCCAGTACTTC. Its translation: CASSYYAQETQYF.

The chain couples TRBV7-9 to TRBJ1-1; D call uncertain. There are 12 residues in the CDR3. The ends were cut back, 5 bases at V and 3 bases at J, with 7 bases in the middle. Looked up from germline, CDR1 is SEHNR and CDR2 is FQNEAQ (reference sequence). The CDR3 region has the DNA TGTGCCAGCAGCCCGACGGACACTGAAGCTTTCTTT. This gives the protein CASSPTDTEAFF. Filled out from reference TRBV7-9 and TRBJ1-1, the complete variable domain reads DTGVSQNPRHKITKRGQNVTFRCDPISEHNRLYWYRQTLGQGPEFLTYFQNEAQLEKSRLLSDRFSAERPKGSFSTLEIQRTEQGDSAMYLCASSPTDTEAFFGQGTRLTVV.

This clonotype was observed once. The V and J genes are TRBV10-2 and TRBJ1-4, with D possibly TRBD1 on 5 matching bases. Germline-derived CDR1 and CDR2 are WSHSY and SAAADI. The CDR3 has 14 amino acids. V was pared by 7 bases and J by 7 bases, with 16 bases between. The chain's CDR3 is CASTRDGGGEKLFF. The CDR3, as DNA: TGCGCCAGCACGCGGGACGGCGGGGGTGAAAAACTGTTTTTT.

This clonotype was seen only a few times. The V call is TRBV7-9, the J call TRBJ2-5, with D perhaps TRBD1 (5 bases). CDR3 length: 14 residues. The V end lost 3 bases, the J end lost 2 bases, and 10 bases lay between the germline ends. Germline V CDR1 and CDR2: SEHNR, FQNEAQ (reference sequence). As DNA, the CDR3 is TGTGCCAGCAGCTTGCATCAGGGACAAGAGACCCAGTACTTC. Translation gives CASSLHQGQETQYF.

This chain joins TRBV6-1 and TRBJ2-1, with D tentatively TRBD2 (6 bases). The length of the CDR3 is 15 residues. Per germline, CDR1 MNHNS and CDR2 SASEGT. V lost 1 base to trimming and J lost 5 bases, with 12 bases between them. The CDR3 is CASSEGGAVNNEQFF. In nucleotides, the CDR3 is TGTGCCAGCAGTGAAGGCGGGGCGGTTAACAATGAGCAGTTCTTC.

The gene calls are TRBV7-2 and TRBJ2-2, with a possible D match to TRBD1 (5 bases). The CDR3 contains 14 residues. Trimming stripped 3 bases from V and 6 bases from J, with 11 bases between. CDR1 and CDR2 (germline): SGHTA, FQGNSA. Here the CDR3 reads CASSFGRVAGELFF. The CDR3 DNA sequence: TGTGCCAGCAGCTTTGGCAGGGTGGCCGGGGAGCTGTTTTTT.

This chain joins TRBV11-2 and TRBJ2-6; 9 bases agree with TRBD1. This CDR3 has 18 residues. V trimming: 4 bases; J trimming: 2 bases; junction bases outside the gene matches: 9. In germline, CDR1 is SGHAT, CDR2 FQNNGV. CDR3 loop: CASSSPGTGFPGANVLTF. The CDR3 DNA follows: TGTGCCAGCAGCTCTCCCGGGACAGGGTTCCCTGGGGCCAACGTCCTGACTTTC.

The chain employs TRBV12-3 or TRBV12-4 and TRBJ1-3; unclear D gene. The V gene lost 3 bases and the J gene lost 9 bases, with 9 bases spanning the gap. The CDR3 length is 12 residues. Written as DNA, the CDR3 is TGTGCCAGCAGTTTTCAGAACCCCACCATATATTTT. It yields the protein CASSFQNPTIYF.

This clonotype has just a few counts. The CDR3 nucleotides read TGTGCCAGTAGTCCCAGGCTCTATAATTCACCCCTCCACTTT. It encodes CASSPRLYNSPLHF. The chain recombines TRBV19 with TRBJ1-6; the D is unclear. V lost 5 bases to trimming and J lost 3 bases, with 8 bases between them. The germline gives CDR1 LNHDA, CDR2 SQIVND (reference sequence). This CDR3 region has 14 residues.

At least ten counts were recorded for this clonotype. V usage is TRBV7-9 and J usage is TRBJ2-3; a weak D match, TRBD1 (7 bases). This CDR3 spans 16 amino acids. Looked up from germline, CDR1 is SEHNR and CDR2 is FQNEAQ (reference sequence). The V end lost 1 base, the J end lost 6 bases, and 17 bases lay between the germline ends. The DNA for the CDR3 is TGTGCCAGCAGCTTAGGGTCCAGGGGGGCTATGGATACGCAGTATTTT. The encoded protein is CASSLGSRGAMDTQYF.

This clonotype was recorded only once. This chain connects TRBV14 to TRBJ2-1; D tentatively fits TRBD1 or TRBD2 (5 bases each). The V gene's germline CDR1 is SGHDN and CDR2 FVKESK. Trimming took 1 base from V and 12 from J, leaving 13 bases between them. This CDR3 is built from 13 residues. This chain's CDR3 is CASSQARETSQFF. The CDR3 DNA sequence: TGTGCCAGCAGCCAAGCCAGGGAGACGTCGCAGTTCTTC.